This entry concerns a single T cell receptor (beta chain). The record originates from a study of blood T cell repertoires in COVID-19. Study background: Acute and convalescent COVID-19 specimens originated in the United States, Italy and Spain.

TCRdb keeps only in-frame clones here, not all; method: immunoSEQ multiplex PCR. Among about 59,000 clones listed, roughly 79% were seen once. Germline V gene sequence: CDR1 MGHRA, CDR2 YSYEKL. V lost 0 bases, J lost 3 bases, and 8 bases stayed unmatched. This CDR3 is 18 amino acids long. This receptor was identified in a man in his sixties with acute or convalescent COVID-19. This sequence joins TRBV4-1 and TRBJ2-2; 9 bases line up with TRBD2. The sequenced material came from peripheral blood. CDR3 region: CASSQEWISGGYTGELFF. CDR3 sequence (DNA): TGCGCCAGCAGCCAAGAATGGATCAGCGGGGGGTACACCGGGGAGCTGTTTTTT.